These 6 T cell receptor beta chains originate from one sample sequenced in a study of PD-1 blockade in classical Hodgkin lymphoma. Only in-frame clones appear in the TCRdb table, and some are missing; sequencing was by immunoSEQ multiplex PCR. This sample has tens of thousands of clones, with approximately 92% found just once. All patients experienced relapse after autologous stem cell transplantation, and brentuximab vedotin exposure was variable. The material sequenced was peripheral blood mononuclear cells (PBMCs), taken at baseline. Every receptor here comes from a human donor with classical Hodgkin lymphoma.

The chain is built from TRBV13 and TRBJ1-5, with TRBD1 as a possible D gene (5 bases). Trimming removed 4 bases at V and 6 bases at J, with 16 bases between. There are 15 residues in the CDR3. Looked up from germline, CDR1 is PRHDT and CDR2 is FYEKMQ (reference sequence). CDR3 nucleotides: TGTGCCAGCAGCTCGACAAAGACGGGGGGTCAGCCCCAGCATTTT. Residues: CASSSTKTGGQPQHF.

This chain joins TRBV27 and TRBJ2-1; D ambiguous. CDR1 and CDR2 (germline): MNHEY, SMNVEV (reference sequence). The length of the CDR3 is 11 residues. V was trimmed by 5 bases and J by 8 bases, leaving 7 bases between them. The CDR3 DNA follows: TGTGCCAGCAGTCACAATTATGAGCAGTTCTTC. Translation: CASSHNYEQFF.

V and J are TRBV29-1 and TRBJ2-7; the D is unclear. The CDR3 is made up of 14 amino acids. V was trimmed by 5 bases and J by 0 bases, leaving 14 bases between them. Germline assignment: CDR1 SQVTM and CDR2 ANQGSEA. Here the CDR3 reads CSVFDGSNSYEQYF. Here the CDR3 DNA reads TGCAGCGTTTTTGACGGATCCAACTCCTACGAGCAGTACTTC.

The gene calls are TRBV5-4 and TRBJ1-1, with 8 bases aligning to TRBD1. The CDR3 sequence is 15 residues long. Germline V gene lookup returns CDR1 SGHNT and CDR2 YYREEE (reference sequence). Trimming removed 0 bases from V and 1 base from J; junction bases left unmatched: 2. CDR3 coding DNA: TGTGCCAGCAGCTTGGGAGGGACAGGGAACACTGAAGCTTTCTTT. It encodes CASSLGGTGNTEAFF.

The chain joins TRBV5-4 to TRBJ2-1; weak D call: TRBD1 (5 bases). The V end was cut by 7 bases, the J end by 7 bases, with 18 bases between. The germline V gene has CDR1 SGHNT and CDR2 YYREEE (reference sequence). The CDR3 runs to 14 residues. CDR3 protein: CASFRAGSENEQFF. The CDR3 nucleotides are TGTGCCAGCTTCCGGGCAGGGTCTGAAAATGAGCAGTTCTTC. The complete variable domain, with remaining parts taken from reference TRBV5-4 and TRBJ2-1, reads ETGVTQSPTHLIKTRGQQVTLRCSSQSGHNTVSWYQQALGQGPQFIFQYYREEENGRGNFPPRFSGLQFPNYSSELNVNALELDDSALYLCASFRAGSENEQFFGPGTRLTVL.

The rearrangement links TRBV30 to TRBJ2-3; no clear D gene. The germline gives CDR1 GTSNPN, CDR2 SVGIG (reference sequence). This CDR3 contains 12 residues. Trimming stripped 1 base from V and 6 bases from J, with 8 bases between. CDR3 DNA: TGTGCCTGGAGTGAACTTCCTGATACGCAGTATTTT. Translation: CAWSELPDTQYF.